The 23 T cell receptor beta chains given below trace back to one sample, sequenced in a study of a mutant IDH1 vaccine in newly diagnosed glioma. Assay used: immunoSEQ multiplex PCR; TCRdb lists only in-frame clones, some missing. Of around 32,000 clones in the sample, approximately 82% are singletons; the top ten hold around 7%. Sample time point: week 35, safety follow-up. One vaccine dose held 300 ug of mutant IDH1 20-mer peptide and came with topical imiquimod. The antigens of these receptors remain unknown. The sample here was PBMCs, taken from a glioma patient whose treatment included an IDH1 peptide vaccine. The source is a young woman with glioma.

The chain employs TRBV28 and TRBJ1-2, with a weak D call TRBD1 (6 bases). The CDR3 runs 14 residues. Germline CDR1 is MDHEN and CDR2 is SYDVKM. The V and J ends lost 4 bases and 6 bases respectively, with 15 bases between them. CDR3 coding DNA: TGTGCCAGCAGTTACGTCTTGGGGGCGGATGGCTACACCTTC. Translation gives CASSYVLGADGYTF.

V gene TRBV5-6 combines with J gene TRBJ1-5, with D maybe TRBD1 (5 bases). Trimming left V 0 bases short and J 7 bases short, with 11 bases between. The CDR3 sequence is 14 residues long. Per germline, CDR1 SGHDT and CDR2 YYEEEE. The CDR3 coding sequence is TGTGCCAGCAGCTTGGCAGGGCCTGGCCAGCCCCAGCATTTT. Protein sequence: CASSLAGPGQPQHF.

The genes are TRBV5-1 and TRBJ1-3; TRBD1 might be the D (5 bases). Trimming pared 4 bases from V and 3 bases from J, leaving 8 bases between. The CDR3 covers 13 residues. CDR1 and CDR2 from the germline V gene are SGHRS and YFSETQ. CDR3 sequence reads: CASSQGLGNTIYF. The CDR3 nucleotides are TGCGCCAGCAGCCAGGGACTTGGAAACACCATATATTTT.

V usage is TRBV5-1 and J usage is TRBJ2-3, with 8 bases aligning to TRBD2. The V gene end was trimmed by 5 bases and the J gene end by 4 bases; junction bases not matched to a gene: 9. The length of the CDR3 is 15 residues. Germline V gives CDR1 SGHRS, CDR2 YFSETQ. In DNA form, the CDR3 reads TGCGCCAGCAGGTTTAGCGGGAAAGAGGCAGATACGCAGTATTTT. Its protein product is CASRFSGKEADTQYF.

The chain is built from TRBV10-3 and TRBJ1-1; 7 nucleotides line up with TRBD1. Germline assignment: CDR1 ENHRY and CDR2 SYGVKD. The CDR3 extends over 16 amino acids. The V and J ends lost 4 bases and 3 bases, in that order; junction bases with no gene match: 11. Here the CDR3 reads CAISAGISRGHTEAFF. The CDR3 nucleotides are TGTGCCATCAGTGCGGGGATTTCTAGGGGGCACACTGAAGCTTTCTTT.

The chain couples TRBV11-3 to TRBJ1-6, with unresolved D. From germline, CDR1 is SGHNT and CDR2 YENEEA. Trimming left V 3 bases short and J 8 bases short, with 17 bases between. The CDR3 runs to 16 residues. The CDR3 sequence: CASSLRSGRNDSPLHF. DNA for the CDR3: TGTGCCAGCAGCTTGAGGTCAGGTCGGAATGATTCACCCCTCCACTTT.

This clone was observed a few times. This chain uses TRBV7-8 with TRBJ1-3; D not resolved. V shed 3 bases and J shed 0 bases, with 12 bases lying between them. Germline V gene lookup returns CDR1 SGHVS and CDR2 FQNEAQ. The length of the CDR3 is 16 residues. The DNA for the CDR3 is TGTGCCAGCAGCTTCTGGGCAGAGACCTCTGGAAACACCATATATTTT. It codes for CASSFWAETSGNTIYF.

Only a few counts were recorded for this clone. This CDR3 is CASSTLAGGRSYEQYF. The DNA of the CDR3 is TGTGCCAGCAGTACCCTTGCTGGCGGGAGGAGCTACGAGCAGTACTTC. The chain is built from TRBV7-9 and TRBJ2-7, with 8 nucleotides matching TRBD2. The CDR3 consists of 16 residues. Germline-derived CDR1 and CDR2 are SEHNR and FQNEAQ (reference sequence). V lost 6 bases, J lost 3 bases, and 13 bases stayed unmatched.

The chain uses TRBV6-4 and TRBJ2-1; 9 bases match TRBD2. Germline V lookup: CDR1 MRHNA, CDR2 SNTAGT. The length of the CDR3 is 15 residues. After removal of 5 bases from V and 8 bases from J, the junction contained 10 bases not matched to a gene. For the CDR3, the DNA is TGTGCCAGCAGTCGGACTAGCGTAGGGCTTGATGAGCAGTTCTTC. The encoded protein is CASSRTSVGLDEQFF.

V is TRBV5-1 and J is TRBJ2-5; D gene ambiguous. V lost 5 bases to trimming and J lost 2 bases, with 13 bases between them. Germline V gives CDR1 SGHRS, CDR2 YFSETQ. There are 14 residues in the CDR3. The chain's CDR3 is CASRVSADQETQYF. The CDR3 coding sequence is TGCGCCAGCAGGGTGTCAGCTGATCAAGAGACCCAGTACTTC.

The chain couples TRBV25-1 to TRBJ2-1; 8 bases are a match to TRBD1. The CDR3 runs 15 residues. The germline CDR1 and CDR2 sequences are MGHDK and SYGVNS. J was trimmed by 7 bases and V by 4 bases; bases with no gene match: 9. The CDR3 DNA sequence: TGTGCCAGCAGTGGACCAGGGGGCTTTGGGAATGAGCAGTTCTTC. As protein: CASSGPGGFGNEQFF.

This clone was picked up one time. This chain links TRBV19 with TRBJ2-7; 11 bases align to TRBD2. Germline loops: CDR1 LNHDA, CDR2 SQIVND (reference sequence). The V segment lost 2 bases and the J segment 6 bases; nucleotides outside the gene matches: 3. The CDR3 is 14 residues long. CDR3 DNA sequence: TGTGCCAGTAGTATACTAGCGGGAGGTGGCGAGCAGTACTTC. Amino acid sequence: CASSILAGGGEQYF. The full variable domain, with the rest looked up from reference TRBV19 and TRBJ2-7, is DGGITQSPKYLFRKEGQNVTLSCEQNLNHDAMYWYRQDPGQGLRLIYYSQIVNDFQKGDIAEGYSVSREKKESFPLTVTSAQKNPTAFYLCASSILAGGGEQYFGPGTRLTVT.

This clone was observed a handful of times. The chain combines TRBV29-1 with TRBJ2-7; 9 bases align to TRBD1. Unmatched junction bases numbered 4, after V lost 3 bases and J lost 1 base. The CDR3 runs to 14 residues. CDR1 SQVTM and CDR2 ANQGSEA come from the germline V gene. CDR3 residues: CSVDGTGRSYEQYF. The CDR3 region has the DNA TGCAGCGTTGATGGGACAGGGAGATCCTACGAGCAGTACTTC.

The J gene is TRBJ1-1, the V gene TRBV14; no definite D call. V dropped 4 bases and J dropped 3 bases, with 12 bases sitting between them. Germline CDR1 and CDR2: SGHDN and FVKESK. The CDR3 has 14 residues. CDR3 DNA: TGTGCCAGCAGCCCGGAACTCCGGGACACTGAAGCTTTCTTT. This sequence encodes CASSPELRDTEAFF.

The chain links TRBV7-2 to TRBJ1-2; maybe TRBD1 (6 bases). The length of the CDR3 is 16 residues. V lost 1 base and J lost 5, with 17 bases in between. CDR1 and CDR2 (germline): SGHTA, FQGNSA. CDR3 nucleotides: TGTGCCAGCAGCTTAGAACAGGGTGGATTGCCTTATGGCTACACCTTC. Encoded protein: CASSLEQGGLPYGYTF.

The chain joins TRBV29-1 to TRBJ2-7; no definite D call. This CDR3 has 12 amino acids. CDR1 is SQVTM and CDR2 is ANQGSEA in the germline V gene. Trimming cost V 6 bases and J 4 bases, with 13 bases left between them. The CDR3 nucleotides are TGCAGCGTCACCGTCGACACTTACGAGCAGTACTTC. Translated, it gives CSVTVDTYEQYF.

This chain uses TRBV27 with TRBJ1-2, with 7 bases fitting TRBD1. The V segment lost 2 bases and the J segment 7 bases; nucleotides outside the gene matches: 10. Germline CDR1 and CDR2: MNHEY and SMNVEV (reference sequence). The CDR3 consists of 15 residues. The CDR3 DNA follows: TGTGCCAGCAGTTTAGGTTACGGGACAGAGGGTGGCTACACCTTC. Residues: CASSLGYGTEGGYTF.

The chain couples TRBV25-1 to TRBJ2-6; D not certain. Germline loops: CDR1 MGHDK, CDR2 SYGVNS. The CDR3 sequence is 15 residues long. V was cut by 1 base and J by 0 bases, with 4 bases left in between. The CDR3: CASSEFGSGANVLTF. CDR3 bases: TGTGCCAGCAGTGAATTCGGCTCTGGGGCCAACGTCCTGACTTTC.

This chain joins TRBV5-5 and TRBJ2-3; 7 bases are shared with TRBD2. Germline V lookup: CDR1 SGHKS, CDR2 YYEKEE (reference sequence). The V gene end was trimmed by 2 bases and the J gene end by 3 bases; junction bases not matched to a gene: 9. This CDR3 has 16 residues. DNA for the CDR3: TGTGCCAGCAGCTTACTACTAGCGACTTTGACAGATACGCAGTATTTT. It yields the protein CASSLLLATLTDTQYF.

This sequence joins TRBV5-1 and TRBJ2-4, with TRBD1 identical over 9 bases. This CDR3 has 19 residues. Germline V gene lookup returns CDR1 SGHRS and CDR2 YFSETQ. With V trimmed by 3 bases and J by 0 bases, 13 bases remained unmatched. In DNA, the CDR3 is TGCGCCAGCAGCTGGACGGGACAGGGTATTACTCTAGCCAAAAACATTCAGTACTTC. Its protein product is CASSWTGQGITLAKNIQYF.

This sequence joins TRBV6-6 and TRBJ1-4, with D possibly being TRBD1 (5 bases). This CDR3 has 14 amino acids. Trimming took 6 bases from V and 0 from J, leaving 8 bases between them. In germline, CDR1 is MNHNY, CDR2 SVGAGI (reference sequence). The CDR3 coding sequence is TGTGCCAGCAGACCAGGGACAACTAATGAAAAACTGTTTTTT. As protein: CASRPGTTNEKLFF.

V usage is TRBV5-5 and J usage is TRBJ1-5, with 7 bases fitting TRBD1. Germline CDR1 is SGHKS and CDR2 is YYEKEE (reference sequence). The V segment lost 3 bases and the J segment 4 bases; nucleotides outside the gene matches: 4. The CDR3 runs 14 residues. The DNA of the CDR3 is TGTGCCAGCAGCTGGGGACAGTTGAATCAGCCCCAGCATTTT. Its translation is CASSWGQLNQPQHF. Full variable domain (missing parts from reference TRBV5-5 and TRBJ1-5): DAGVTQSPTHLIKTRGQQVTLRCSPISGHKSVSWYQQVLGQGPQFIFQYYEKEERGRGNFPDRFSARQFPNYSSELNVNALLLGDSALYLCASSWGQLNQPQHFGDGTRLSIL.

The count of this clone is one. CDR3 DNA: TGTGCCAGTGGACTAGAGGGGGGGCAATATACGCAGTATTTT. Encoded protein: CASGLEGGQYTQYF. The chain joins TRBV2 to TRBJ2-3; D perhaps matches TRBD2 (7 bases). This CDR3 has 14 amino acids. Germline V gives CDR1 SNHLY, CDR2 FYNNEI. Deletions cut 9 bases from V and 7 bases from J, with 20 bases between.